Shown below are 16 T cell receptor beta chains from a single sample sequenced in a study of T cell responses to AZD1222 COVID-19 vaccine. The method was immunoSEQ multiplex PCR; TCRdb's version includes in-frame clones alone and lacks a portion of them. The table includes 95,000 or so clones, roughly 90% detected once. The specimen comprised peripheral blood, sampled 28 days after the second AZD1222 dose. These receptors were taken from an adult who received the AZD1222 COVID-19 vaccine.

This clone was seen once. The chain links TRBV6-5 to TRBJ1-5, with a possible D match to TRBD1 (6 bases). The ends were cut back, 6 bases at V and 6 bases at J, with 12 bases in the middle. This CDR3 has 13 residues. Germline V CDR1 and CDR2: MNHEY, SVGAGI. For the CDR3, the DNA is TGTGCCAGCAGACAACAGGGAGGTCAGCCCCAGCATTTT. As protein: CASRQQGGQPQHF.

There are a few counts of this clone. V gene TRBV2 combines with J gene TRBJ2-3, with a weak D call TRBD1 (6 bases). The CDR3 sequence is 15 residues long. V was clipped by 6 bases and J by 4 bases, with 17 bases between them. Germline CDR1 reads SNHLY; CDR2 reads FYNNEI. CDR3 DNA sequence: TGTGCCAGCAGGGAACTGGGGGCAATGGCAGATACGCAGTATTTT. Residues: CASRELGAMADTQYF.

The CDR3 coding sequence is TGTGCCAGCAGACGCGGACTAGCGCTCGATGAGCAGTTCTTC. Amino acids: CASRRGLALDEQFF. The chain carries TRBV27 and TRBJ2-1; TRBD2 aligns across 9 bases. The CDR3 runs 14 residues. The trim removed 6 bases at V and 8 bases at J, leaving 8 bases unmatched. CDR1 and CDR2 from the germline V gene are MNHEY and SMNVEV (reference sequence).

The chain carries TRBV5-1 and TRBJ2-3, with a tentative D call TRBD1 (6 bases). V shed 0 bases and J shed 2 bases, with 13 bases lying between them. CDR1 SGHRS and CDR2 YFSETQ come from the germline V gene. The CDR3 consists of 16 residues. The CDR3 is CASSLGWGRNTDTQYF. The CDR3 DNA follows: TGCGCCAGCAGCTTGGGATGGGGGCGCAACACAGATACGCAGTATTTT.

The gene calls are TRBV19 and TRBJ1-2; D gene uncertain. The CDR3 covers 16 residues. Trimming took off 5 bases at V and 4 bases at J, with 20 bases between the two ends. Germline V gives CDR1 LNHDA, CDR2 SQIVND (reference sequence). CDR3: CASSGPGGELGYGYTF. Here the CDR3 DNA reads TGTGCCAGTAGTGGCCCTGGCGGGGAGCTTGGCTATGGCTACACCTTC.

This clone was counted a single time. V is TRBV29-1 and J is TRBJ1-2, with 7 bases lining up with TRBD1. This CDR3 has 11 residues. Germline CDR1 SQVTM, CDR2 ANQGSEA. The J segment lost 7 bases and the V segment lost 7 bases, leaving 6 bases of the junction unmatched. The CDR3 nucleotides are TGCAGCGCCCAGAGGGGGCCTGGCTACACCTTC. The encoded protein is CSAQRGPGYTF. The full variable domain, rest sourced from reference TRBV29-1 and TRBJ1-2, is SAVISQKPSRDICQRGTSLTIQCQVDSQVTMMFWYRQQPGQSLTLIATANQGSEATYESGFVIDKFPISRPNLTFSTLTVSNMSPEDSSIYLCSAQRGPGYTFGSGTRLTVV.

This chain joins TRBV7-2 and TRBJ1-5; D gene unclear. V dropped 5 bases and J dropped 4 bases, with 6 bases sitting between them. The CDR3 consists of 12 residues. Germline values: CDR1 SGHTA, CDR2 FQGNSA. The CDR3 spells CASSLPNQPQHF. CDR3 nucleotide sequence: TGTGCCAGCAGCCTTCCAAATCAGCCCCAGCATTTT.

The chain links TRBV15 to TRBJ2-5; no firm D call. From germline, CDR1 is LNHNV and CDR2 YYDKDF (reference sequence). CDR3 size: 13 residues. V shed 0 bases and J shed 4 bases, with 6 bases lying between them. CDR3 residues: CATSRDQRETQYF. CDR3 coding DNA: TGTGCCACCAGCAGAGATCAACGAGAGACCCAGTACTTC.

The chain recombines TRBV28 with TRBJ2-6; D perhaps matches TRBD2 (5 bases). Germline CDR1 reads MDHEN; CDR2 reads SYDVKM. The length of the CDR3 is 16 residues. The V end was cut by 0 bases, the J end by 0 bases, with 6 bases between. The CDR3 loop is CASSLWGSSGANVLTF. In DNA form, the CDR3 reads TGTGCCAGCAGTTTATGGGGGAGCTCTGGGGCCAACGTCCTGACTTTC.

The V and J genes are TRBV6-5 and TRBJ2-4, with 7 nucleotides matching TRBD1. Germline CDR1 MNHEY, CDR2 SVGAGI. This CDR3 is built from 13 residues. Losses at the gene ends were 7 bases for V and 8 bases for J; bases not matched to a gene: 8. The CDR3 nucleotides are TGTGCCAGCACCCCACAGGGGACGGACATTCAGTACTTC. As protein: CASTPQGTDIQYF.

The chain combines TRBV2 with TRBJ2-2, with D uncertain. V was clipped by 2 bases and J by 0 bases, with 10 bases between them. Germline assignment: CDR1 SNHLY and CDR2 FYNNEI. The CDR3 length is 16 residues. The CDR3 nucleotides read TGTGCCAGCAGTGAATTCTCCCCCGCGAACACCGGGGAGCTGTTTTTT. Residues: CASSEFSPANTGELFF.

The V call is TRBV6-1, the J call TRBJ1-4, with a tentative D call TRBD1 (6 bases). CDR1 and CDR2 (germline): MNHNS, SASEGT. The ends were cut back, 2 bases at V and 5 bases at J, with 24 bases in the middle. This CDR3 is built from 19 residues. The CDR3 sequence is CASSERLGNGWTANEKLFF. The CDR3 nucleotides are TGTGCCAGCAGTGAAAGATTGGGGAATGGGTGGACAGCCAATGAAAAACTGTTTTTT.

The gene calls are TRBV4-3 and TRBJ1-2, with 9 nucleotides matching TRBD1. The CDR3 sequence is 16 residues long. Germline V gene sequence: CDR1 LGHNA, CDR2 YSLEER. V dropped 0 bases and J dropped 6; count of bases not matched to a gene: 8. The CDR3 region has the DNA TGCGCCAGCAGCCAAGACTTAGACAGGGGGTCGGATGGCTACACCTTC. This gives the protein CASSQDLDRGSDGYTF.

V usage is TRBV27 and J usage is TRBJ1-5; TRBD1 agrees at 9 bases. Germline loops: CDR1 MNHEY, CDR2 SMNVEV (reference sequence). The CDR3 totals 15 residues. V shed 2 bases, J shed 3 bases, and the junction held 2 bases outside the gene matches. The CDR3 bases are TGTGCCAGCAGTTTAGGGACAGGGAACAATCAGCCCCAGCATTTT. It codes for CASSLGTGNNQPQHF.

This sequence joins TRBV5-1 and TRBJ2-5; D may be TRBD1 or TRBD2 (6 bases each). Germline loops: CDR1 SGHRS, CDR2 YFSETQ. Trimming stripped 3 bases from V and 2 bases from J, with 20 bases between. The length of the CDR3 is 17 residues. The CDR3 sequence: CASSSGAGSLWQETQYF. The CDR3, as DNA: TGCGCCAGCAGCTCGGGGGCAGGGTCGCTATGGCAAGAGACCCAGTACTTC.

This clone has just one count. The rearrangement uses TRBV5-4 and TRBJ2-7, with 7 bases lining up with TRBD2. Germline-derived CDR1 and CDR2 are SGHNT and YYREEE (reference sequence). This CDR3 contains 13 residues. CDR3 sequence reads: CAVFSSGVYEQYF. CDR3 DNA: TGTGCTGTTTTCAGCAGCGGGGTCTACGAGCAGTACTTC.